The 29 T cell receptor beta chains below all came from one sample that was sequenced in a study of control samples from healthy donors and cancer patients. Clones were sequenced by immunoSEQ multiplex PCR, and TCRdb holds only the in-frame ones, with some missing. This sample yields about 120,000 clones, of which roughly 92% are seen a single time; 0.5% to 0.7% belongs to the top ten. The sample consisted of PBMCs. These receptor sequences come from an elderly man with head and neck cancer.

The V call is TRBV5-1, the J call TRBJ2-6; D not certain. Germline V CDR1 and CDR2: SGHRS, YFSETQ. The CDR3 is 13 residues long. V was cut by 0 bases and J by 3 bases, with 1 base left in between. The CDR3 bases are TGCGCCAGCAGCTTGGATGGGGCCAACGTCCTGACTTTC. Encoded protein: CASSLDGANVLTF. Full variable domain (outside the CDR3, taken from reference TRBV5-1 and TRBJ2-6): KAGVTQTPRYLIKTRGQQVTLSCSPISGHRSVSWYQQTPGQGLQFLFEYFSETQRNKGNFPGRFSGRQFSNSRSEMNVSTLELGDSALYLCASSLDGANVLTFGAGSRLTVL.

J is TRBJ1-5 and V is TRBV2; no firm D call. V lost 6 bases and J 2 bases, leaving 29 bases between the germline ends. The CDR3 is 20 amino acids. The V gene's germline CDR1 is SNHLY and CDR2 FYNNEI. This CDR3 is CASSVSPRIGGPTGNQPQHF. CDR3 DNA sequence: TGTGCCAGCAGCGTGTCCCCTCGGATCGGTGGGCCCACGGGCAATCAGCCCCAGCATTTT.

Note on this clone: At one boundary the junction diverges from the germline segment, which might be a read error. The chain joins TRBV10-3 to TRBJ1-5; D gene ambiguous. Germline CDR1 reads ENHRY; CDR2 reads SYGVKD. The length of the CDR3 is 12 residues. CDR3 loop: CATSNGNQPQHF. CDR3 in DNA: TGTGCCACCAGTAACGGCAATCAGCCCCAGCATTTT.

This chain uses TRBV24-1 with TRBJ2-7; the D gene could be TRBD1 or TRBD2 (5 bases each). This CDR3 has 21 amino acids. CDR1 KGHDR and CDR2 SFDVKD come from the germline V gene. Deletions cut 4 bases from V and 0 bases from J, with 30 bases between. The DNA of the CDR3 is TGTGCCACCAGTGAGACCTACACCGGGACGGGCAAACCCCTTCACTCCTACGAGCAGTACTTC. This codes for CATSETYTGTGKPLHSYEQYF.

The chain carries TRBV6-5 and TRBJ1-5; D remains ambiguous. V was clipped by 4 bases and J by 0 bases, with 10 bases between them. The CDR3 consists of 15 residues. Germline V gene lookup returns CDR1 MNHEY and CDR2 SVGAGI. CDR3 loop: CASSLHRYSNQPQHF. The CDR3, as DNA: TGTGCCAGCAGTTTACACAGATATAGCAATCAGCCCCAGCATTTT.

This chain joins TRBV2 and TRBJ1-1, with a possible D match to TRBD1 (6 bases). V gave up 7 bases and J gave up 1 base, with 25 bases separating them. This CDR3 comprises 18 residues. The V gene's germline CDR1 is SNHLY and CDR2 FYNNEI. Here the CDR3 DNA reads TGTGCCAGCACCCTTCCCGGGGCAGGCACCAGGGGGAACACTGAAGCTTTCTTT. Encoded protein: CASTLPGAGTRGNTEAFF.

The chain uses TRBV5-1 and TRBJ1-1; possible D gene TRBD1, 6 bases. There are 16 residues in the CDR3. The V end was cut by 0 bases, the J end by 1 base, with 13 bases between. Per germline, CDR1 SGHRS and CDR2 YFSETQ. The CDR3 is CASSLDNRATNTEAFF. In nucleotides, the CDR3 is TGCGCCAGCAGCTTGGATAACAGGGCCACGAACACTGAAGCTTTCTTT.

This chain connects TRBV5-1 to TRBJ2-1; 7 bases map to TRBD2. With V trimmed by 3 bases and J by 7 bases, 10 bases remained unmatched. CDR1 SGHRS and CDR2 YFSETQ come from the germline V gene. This CDR3 region has 15 residues. The CDR3 protein is CASSSPGWEGNEQFF. The CDR3 coding sequence is TGCGCCAGCAGCTCTCCCGGCTGGGAGGGGAATGAGCAGTTCTTC. The complete variable domain, with remaining parts taken from reference TRBV5-1 and TRBJ2-1, reads KAGVTQTPRYLIKTRGQQVTLSCSPISGHRSVSWYQQTPGQGLQFLFEYFSETQRNKGNFPGRFSGRQFSNSRSEMNVSTLELGDSALYLCASSSPGWEGNEQFFGPGTRLTVL.

V gene TRBV7-9 combines with J gene TRBJ1-4, with 8 bases fitting TRBD1. Germline CDR1 and CDR2: SEHNR and FQNEAQ (reference sequence). The J segment lost 5 bases and the V segment lost 4 bases, leaving 15 bases of the junction unmatched. The CDR3 totals 18 residues. The CDR3 spells CASSSTMVPGQENEKLFF. The CDR3 DNA sequence: TGTGCCAGCAGCTCTACGATGGTCCCGGGACAGGAAAATGAAAAACTGTTTTTT.

This chain joins TRBV11-3 and TRBJ2-5; the D gene could be TRBD1 or TRBD2 (5 bases each). The CDR3 length is 13 residues. The V gene lost 5 bases and the J gene lost 2 bases, with 9 bases spanning the gap. CDR1 and CDR2 (germline): SGHNT, YENEEA. CDR3 residues: CASSQGPQETQYF. CDR3 nucleotides: TGTGCCAGCAGCCAGGGACCTCAAGAGACCCAGTACTTC.

The chain couples TRBV5-1 to TRBJ2-3; D unclear. Germline V gene sequence: CDR1 SGHRS, CDR2 YFSETQ. The CDR3 extends over 15 amino acids. V lost 2 bases to trimming and J lost 0 bases, with 10 bases between them. CDR3 amino acids: CASSFLDSSTDTQYF. DNA of the CDR3: TGCGCCAGCAGCTTCCTAGACTCTAGCACAGATACGCAGTATTTT.

V and J are TRBV30 and TRBJ1-5; TRBD1 is a possible D gene (6 bases). The CDR3 is made up of 13 amino acids. CDR1 is GTSNPN and CDR2 is SVGIG in the germline V gene (reference sequence). The CDR3 DNA reads as TGTGCTTTCACCAGGGGATCGAATCAGCCCCAGCATTTT. This sequence encodes CAFTRGSNQPQHF.

The chain joins TRBV6-5 to TRBJ2-1; D unresolved. The CDR3 spans 14 residues. Trimming took off 2 bases at V and 8 bases at J, with 13 bases between the two ends. Per the germline V gene, CDR1 is MNHEY and CDR2 is SVGAGI. The CDR3 coding sequence is TGTGCCAGCAGTTACGATTCGTTTAGGGATGAGCAGTTCTTC. Its protein is CASSYDSFRDEQFF.

CDR3 loop: CASSVVGQGVGNTIYF. As DNA, the CDR3 is TGTGCCAGCAGCGTAGTGGGACAGGGTGTTGGAAACACCATATATTTT. The gene calls are TRBV9 and TRBJ1-3, with TRBD1 matching 9 bases. The CDR3 has 16 amino acids. After removal of 0 bases from V and 3 bases from J, the junction contained 4 bases not matched to a gene. Germline V gene data show CDR1 as SGDLS and CDR2 as YYNGEE.

The count of this clone is one. This sequence joins TRBV5-1 and TRBJ1-1; 9 bases are shared with TRBD1. Looked up from germline, CDR1 is SGHRS and CDR2 is YFSETQ. This CDR3 is 15 amino acids long. The trim removed 0 bases at V and 4 bases at J, leaving 4 bases unmatched. The CDR3 loop reads CASSLGDRAITEAFF. CDR3 DNA sequence: TGCGCCAGCAGCTTGGGGGACAGGGCTATCACTGAAGCTTTCTTT. The full variable domain, in which reference TRBV5-1 and TRBJ1-1 provide the parts outside the CDR3, is KAGVTQTPRYLIKTRGQQVTLSCSPISGHRSVSWYQQTPGQGLQFLFEYFSETQRNKGNFPGRFSGRQFSNSRSEMNVSTLELGDSALYLCASSLGDRAITEAFFGQGTRLTVV.

V gene TRBV4-2 combines with J gene TRBJ2-1; D is unresolved. V lost 3 bases and J 4 bases, leaving 16 bases between the germline ends. The CDR3 runs 16 residues. Looked up from germline, CDR1 is LGHNA and CDR2 is YNFKEQ. The CDR3 reads CASSQLLAGAYNEQFF. DNA of the CDR3: TGTGCCAGCAGCCAGCTATTAGCCGGAGCTTACAATGAGCAGTTCTTC.

The gene calls are TRBV4-1 and TRBJ2-3; the D is unclear. V was pared by 1 base and J by 0 bases, with 11 bases between. There are 16 residues in the CDR3. Germline CDR1 and CDR2: MGHRA and YSYEKL. CDR3 DNA sequence: TGCGCCAGCAGCCAAGTCGCTAGATCTAGCACAGATACGCAGTATTTT. This sequence encodes CASSQVARSSTDTQYF.

The chain recombines TRBV12-5 with TRBJ2-2; maybe TRBD1 (5 bases). Looked up from germline, CDR1 is LGHNT and CDR2 is FRNRAP. V was pared by 0 bases and J by 0 bases, with 11 bases between. The CDR3 length is 17 residues. The DNA of the CDR3 is TGTGCTAGTGGTTTGGTACGGGCAGGGACGAACACCGGGGAGCTGTTTTTT. This translates into CASGLVRAGTNTGELFF. Full variable domain (rest looked up from reference TRBV12-5 and TRBJ2-2): DARVTQTPRHKVTEMGQEVTMRCQPILGHNTVFWYRQTMMQGLELLAYFRNRAPLDDSGMPKDRFSAEMPDATLATLKIQPSEPRDSAVYFCASGLVRAGTNTGELFFGEGSRLTVL.

The chain links TRBV7-2 to TRBJ2-7; 9 nucleotides align to TRBD2. The J segment lost 2 bases and the V segment lost 1 base, leaving 6 bases of the junction unmatched. Germline-derived CDR1 and CDR2 are SGHTA and FQGNSA. CDR3 size: 16 residues. The CDR3 loop reads CASSLVGAGGTYEQYF. The CDR3 nucleotides are TGTGCCAGCAGCTTAGTCGGAGCGGGAGGTACCTACGAGCAGTACTTC. Full variable domain (outside the CDR3, taken from reference TRBV7-2 and TRBJ2-7): GAGVSQSPSNKVTEKGKDVELRCDPISGHTALYWYRQSLGQGLEFLIYFQGNSAPDKSGLPSDRFSAERTGGSVSTLTIQRTQQEDSAVYLCASSLVGAGGTYEQYFGPGTRLTVT.

V is TRBV5-5 and J is TRBJ1-4; D is ambiguous. V was cut by 4 bases and J by 8 bases, with 12 bases left in between. Germline V gene sequence: CDR1 SGHKS, CDR2 YYEKEE (reference sequence). CDR3 length: 13 residues. The CDR3 spells CASSPAGKEKLFF. The CDR3, as DNA: TGTGCCAGCAGCCCGGCGGGGAAAGAAAAACTGTTTTTT.

The chain is built from TRBV15 and TRBJ2-7, with 7 bases matching TRBD2. The CDR3 loop spans 17 amino acids. Unmatched junction bases numbered 17, after V lost 5 bases and J lost 4 bases. Germline V gives CDR1 LNHNV, CDR2 YYDKDF (reference sequence). In DNA form, the CDR3 reads TGTGCCACCAGCGGGGGGACTTTCGGGCTAGCGGTTTACGAGCAGTACTTC. Translated, it gives CATSGGTFGLAVYEQYF.

V and J are TRBV6-5 and TRBJ2-7, with 11 bases that match TRBD2. The ends lost 6 bases at V and 4 bases at J; junction bases unmatched: 5. The length of the CDR3 is 14 residues. Germline assignment: CDR1 MNHEY and CDR2 SVGAGI. The CDR3 DNA reads TGTGCCAGCAGAATAGCGGGAGGGCCTTACGAGCAGTACTTC. Translation: CASRIAGGPYEQYF.

The rearrangement joins TRBV25-1 to TRBJ2-2, with D possibly matching TRBD2 (5 bases). The CDR3 covers 17 residues. Germline CDR1 MGHDK, CDR2 SYGVNS. Trimming took off 1 base at V and 3 bases at J, with 15 bases between the two ends. The CDR3 here is CASSESGRGYDTGELFF. DNA for the CDR3: TGTGCCAGCAGTGAATCAGGACGAGGGTATGACACCGGGGAGCTGTTTTTT.

This chain connects TRBV4-1 to TRBJ2-3, with 10 bases that match TRBD2. The CDR3 spans 17 residues. Germline V lookup: CDR1 MGHRA, CDR2 YSYEKL. The junction had 8 bases not matched to a gene; V was cut back by 0 bases and J by 5 bases. For the CDR3, the DNA is TGCGCCAGCAGCCAAGATCCTAGCGGGAGAAGTGTAGATACGCAGTATTTT. It translates to CASSQDPSGRSVDTQYF.

This sequence joins TRBV6-2 or TRBV6-3 and TRBJ1-2; D is undetermined. This CDR3 contains 15 residues. Germline V lookup: CDR1 MNHEY, CDR2 SVGEGT. Trimming took 2 bases from V and 1 from J, leaving 11 bases between them. The CDR3 spells CASSYSRNVNYGYTF. Here the CDR3 DNA reads TGTGCCAGCAGTTACAGCCGAAACGTTAACTATGGCTACACCTTC.

Only a few counts were recorded for this clone. The chain links TRBV5-1 to TRBJ2-6; the match to TRBD1 covers 7 bases. The CDR3 runs 15 residues. V was clipped by 3 bases and J by 2 bases; unmatched bases: 2. CDR1 is SGHRS, CDR2 YFSETQ, per germline. CDR3 nucleotide sequence: TGCGCCAGCAGCTGGCAGGGGGCTGGGGCCAACGTCCTGACTTTC. This gives the protein CASSWQGAGANVLTF.

This chain links TRBV5-1 with TRBJ2-1; D may be TRBD1 (5 bases). CDR1 is SGHRS and CDR2 is YFSETQ in the germline V gene. CDR3 size: 17 residues. V was cut by 0 bases and J by 3 bases, with 16 bases left in between. The CDR3 sequence is CASSLAVRVRGYNEQFF. The CDR3, as DNA: TGCGCCAGCAGCTTGGCCGTAAGGGTAAGGGGCTACAATGAGCAGTTCTTC.

The chain has TRBV5-4 and TRBJ2-1; TRBD2 aligns across 11 bases. From germline, CDR1 is SGHNT and CDR2 YYREEE (reference sequence). The J segment lost 12 bases and the V segment lost 0 bases, leaving 14 bases of the junction unmatched. There are 17 residues in the CDR3. DNA for the CDR3: TGTGCCAGCAGCTTGGATAGCGGGAGGGCCTCTATAGGGGGGCAGTTCTTC. Translating gives CASSLDSGRASIGGQFF. The entire variable domain, with the rest obtained from reference TRBV5-4 and TRBJ2-1, is as follows: ETGVTQSPTHLIKTRGQQVTLRCSSQSGHNTVSWYQQALGQGPQFIFQYYREEENGRGNFPPRFSGLQFPNYSSELNVNALELDDSALYLCASSLDSGRASIGGQFFGPGTRLTVL.

The V gene is TRBV5-6, the J gene TRBJ1-2; TRBD1 matches at 7 bases. Germline CDR1 is SGHDT and CDR2 is YYEEEE. V lost 6 bases to trimming and J lost 7 bases; unmatched junction nucleotides: 21. This CDR3 spans 17 amino acids. CDR3 in DNA: TGTGCCAGCAACTTACACCGGGGGGACAGACATCCTGGTGGCTACACCTTC. Protein product: CASNLHRGDRHPGGYTF.